The 26 T cell receptor beta chains listed next were all sequenced from one sample in a study of blood T cell repertoires in COVID-19. Assay used: immunoSEQ multiplex PCR; TCRdb lists only in-frame clones, some missing. The table includes roughly 67,000 clones, about 86% detected once. The sequenced sample consisted of peripheral blood. These receptors were taken from a middle-aged man with acute or convalescent COVID-19.

This clone has ten or more counts. The genes are TRBV12-3 or TRBV12-4 and TRBJ1-5; no clear D gene. The CDR3 runs 13 residues. With 4 bases removed from V and 3 bases from J, the gap between germline ends came to 7 bases. CDR3 sequence: CASSSSHNQPQHF. In DNA, the CDR3 is TGTGCCAGCAGTTCCAGTCACAATCAGCCCCAGCATTTT.

The chain combines TRBV11-2 with TRBJ1-4; D might be TRBD1 (5 bases). The V and J ends lost 2 bases and 13 bases respectively, with 17 bases between them. Germline V gives CDR1 SGHAT, CDR2 FQNNGV. The CDR3 covers 14 residues. The CDR3 protein is CASSLISGLTGLFF. DNA of the CDR3: TGTGCCAGCAGCTTAATTTCGGGACTCACGGGACTGTTTTTT.

The chain is built from TRBV9 and TRBJ1-2, with D possibly TRBD1 on 6 matching bases. This CDR3 is built from 14 residues. Germline V CDR1 and CDR2: SGDLS, YYNGEE. V lost 4 bases and J lost 4, with 14 bases in between. As DNA, the CDR3 is TGTGCCAGCAGCATCTACAGGGAAGGCTATGGCTACACCTTC. Residues: CASSIYREGYGYTF.

This rearrangement joins TRBV15 to TRBJ1-3; tentatively, D is TRBD1 (6 bases). Germline V gives CDR1 LNHNV, CDR2 YYDKDF (reference sequence). V lost 4 bases, J lost 7 bases, and 17 bases lay in between. The CDR3 has 15 amino acids. The CDR3 DNA sequence: TGTGCCACCAGCAAAGGGACAAAGGGTGGTAACACCATATATTTT. Encoded protein: CATSKGTKGGNTIYF.

This clone was recorded a few times. V is TRBV3-1 (or the pseudogene TRBV3-2) and J is TRBJ1-5; the match to TRBD1 covers 7 bases. Germline loops: CDR1 LGHDT, CDR2 YNNKEL (reference sequence). V was clipped by 8 bases and J by 4 bases; unmatched bases: 2. The CDR3 has 12 residues. The CDR3 region is CASSTGNQPQHF. DNA for the CDR3: TGTGCCAGCTCGACAGGGAATCAGCCCCAGCATTTT.

The J gene is TRBJ1-5, the V gene TRBV6-5; 8 bases agree with TRBD1. V shed 6 bases and J 3 bases; nucleotides not matched to a gene: 7. The CDR3 totals 15 residues. Germline values: CDR1 MNHEY, CDR2 SVGAGI. The CDR3: CASRRTGRFNQPQHF. CDR3 coding DNA: TGTGCCAGCAGACGGACAGGGAGGTTCAATCAGCCCCAGCATTTT.

J is TRBJ1-2 and V is TRBV5-6, with TRBD1 matching over 10 bases. V dropped 3 bases and J dropped 3; count of bases not matched to a gene: 2. CDR3 length equals 14 residues. Germline values: CDR1 SGHDT, CDR2 YYEEEE. The DNA of the CDR3 is TGTGCCAGCAGCTCCGGGACAGGGGACTATGGCTACACCTTC. Protein sequence: CASSSGTGDYGYTF.

This clone has only one observation. The chain has TRBV27 and TRBJ2-7, with TRBD2 identical over 11 bases. Unmatched junction bases numbered 8, after V lost 4 bases and J lost 6 bases. The CDR3 is 15 residues long. CDR1 and CDR2 from the germline V gene are MNHEY and SMNVEV (reference sequence). CDR3 amino acids: CASSWSLAGGSEQYF. In DNA form, the CDR3 reads TGTGCCAGCAGTTGGTCCCTAGCGGGAGGATCCGAGCAGTACTTC.

J is TRBJ2-7 and V is TRBV3-1 (or the pseudogene TRBV3-2); TRBD1 matches at 8 bases. The CDR3 spans 20 residues. CDR1 is LGHDT and CDR2 is YNNKEL in the germline V gene (reference sequence). V lost 0 bases and J lost 5; bases outside the gene matches: 21. The CDR3 loop is CASSQDVGLVLGQGNNEQYF. The CDR3, as DNA: TGTGCCAGCAGCCAAGATGTAGGGTTAGTGCTCGGACAGGGTAACAACGAGCAGTACTTC.

The V gene is TRBV5-1, the J gene TRBJ1-1; the match to TRBD1 covers 11 bases. The CDR3 loop spans 14 amino acids. Germline V lookup: CDR1 SGHRS, CDR2 YFSETQ. The J segment lost 4 bases and the V segment lost 2 bases, leaving 1 base of the junction unmatched. The CDR3 sequence is CASSFGTGGTEAFF. CDR3 sequence (DNA): TGCGCCAGCAGCTTTGGGACAGGGGGCACTGAAGCTTTCTTT. The full variable domain, with the rest looked up from reference TRBV5-1 and TRBJ1-1, is KAGVTQTPRYLIKTRGQQVTLSCSPISGHRSVSWYQQTPGQGLQFLFEYFSETQRNKGNFPGRFSGRQFSNSRSEMNVSTLELGDSALYLCASSFGTGGTEAFFGQGTRLTVV.

The chain uses TRBV28 and TRBJ2-3; a weak D match, TRBD1 (6 bases). Germline loops: CDR1 MDHEN, CDR2 SYDVKM. The CDR3 extends over 19 amino acids. Trimming stripped 2 bases from V and 1 base from J, with 22 bases between. CDR3 bases: TGTGCCAGCAGTTTACCTTCTGGGGGCAGGGAGCCCCGCACAGATACGCAGTATTTT. Translated, it gives CASSLPSGGREPRTDTQYF.

The chain combines TRBV27 with TRBJ2-1, with TRBD2 identical over 10 bases. V shed 5 bases, J shed 4 bases, and the junction held 14 bases outside the gene matches. The germline V gene has CDR1 MNHEY and CDR2 SMNVEV (reference sequence). This CDR3 comprises 18 residues. The CDR3 DNA sequence: TGTGCCAGCAGTCCGTCTAGCGGGGGTCCTCGAAGATACAATGAGCAGTTCTTC. Translation gives CASSPSSGGPRRYNEQFF.

This chain links TRBV19 with TRBJ2-5; maybe TRBD2 (7 bases). Trimming left V 3 bases short and J 5 bases short, with 19 bases between. Per germline, CDR1 LNHDA and CDR2 SQIVND (reference sequence). This CDR3 comprises 16 residues. The chain's CDR3 is CASSIPTGGLEETQYF. CDR3 coding DNA: TGTGCCAGTAGTATCCCGACCGGGGGGCTAGAGGAGACCCAGTACTTC.

The chain recombines TRBV2 with TRBJ2-1; 10 bases match TRBD1. The germline gives CDR1 SNHLY, CDR2 FYNNEI. This CDR3 has 16 residues. With V trimmed by 5 bases and J by 2 bases, 6 bases remained unmatched. The CDR3 spells CASSRDRGRPYNEQFF. The DNA for the CDR3 is TGTGCCAGCAGTCGCGACAGGGGGCGGCCCTACAATGAGCAGTTCTTC.

This clone was observed a handful of times. The chain carries TRBV27 and TRBJ2-7; perhaps TRBD1 as D (7 bases). The V end lost 0 bases, the J end lost 2 bases, and 17 bases lay between the germline ends. The CDR3 contains 17 residues. Germline CDR1 MNHEY, CDR2 SMNVEV (reference sequence). The CDR3 is CASSLSFQGGHTYEQYF. In DNA form, the CDR3 reads TGTGCCAGCAGTTTATCGTTTCAGGGGGGACACACCTACGAGCAGTACTTC.

This rearrangement joins TRBV30 to TRBJ1-5; D is possibly TRBD1 (6 bases). Per germline, CDR1 GTSNPN and CDR2 SVGIG (reference sequence). The V end was cut by 0 bases, the J end by 2 bases, with 11 bases between. The CDR3 loop spans 15 amino acids. DNA of the CDR3: TGTGCCTGGAGTGTATCGGCAGGGGGCAATCAGCCCCAGCATTTT. As protein: CAWSVSAGGNQPQHF.

This rearrangement joins TRBV10-1 to TRBJ2-7; the match to TRBD2 covers 12 bases. Germline V gene sequence: CDR1 WNHNN, CDR2 SYGVQD (reference sequence). The CDR3 loop spans 15 amino acids. Trimming took 4 bases from V and 9 from J; bases not matched to a gene: 10. CDR3 DNA: TGCGCCAGCAGTGCTACAACGACTAGCGGGAGTGGGCAGTACTTC. It codes for CASSATTTSGSGQYF.

The rearrangement joins TRBV7-2 to TRBJ2-3; D unclear. Between the trimmed V and J ends, which lost 6 bases and 3 bases, there was a span of 16 bases. Germline V gene sequence: CDR1 SGHTA, CDR2 FQGNSA. The CDR3 spans 15 residues. This CDR3 is CASSSSLGRTDTQYF. The CDR3 nucleotides are TGTGCCAGCAGTTCCTCCCTTGGTCGGACAGATACGCAGTATTTT.

The rearrangement joins TRBV28 to TRBJ2-3; D may be TRBD1 (6 bases). Germline CDR1 and CDR2: MDHEN and SYDVKM. The germline V and J ends were trimmed by 8 bases and 4 bases, with 16 bases remaining between them. The CDR3 has 14 residues. CDR3 amino acids: CASRPRSGADTQYF. DNA of the CDR3: TGTGCCAGCCGACCCAGGTCAGGGGCAGATACGCAGTATTTT.

The V call is TRBV11-3, the J call TRBJ2-1, with a weak D call TRBD1 (6 bases). The V gene's germline CDR1 is SGHNT and CDR2 YENEEA. Trimming took off 0 bases at V and 4 bases at J, with 16 bases between the two ends. CDR3 length: 17 amino acids. The DNA of the CDR3 is TGTGCCAGCAGCTTAGATCGTCTGGGGGCAAGATACAATGAGCAGTTCTTC. Translation: CASSLDRLGARYNEQFF.

V and J are TRBV7-9 and TRBJ2-3; 9 bases map to TRBD1. V trimming: 5 bases; J trimming: 9 bases; junction bases outside the gene matches: 6. CDR1 and CDR2 (germline): SEHNR, FQNEAQ (reference sequence). CDR3 size: 13 residues. The CDR3 region has the DNA TGTGCCAGCAGCCCCGCTGACAGGGGGACGCAGTATTTT. Protein sequence: CASSPADRGTQYF.

As DNA, the CDR3 is TGTGCCATCAGTGAGTCGATGGGGCGTGGTGAAAAACTGTTTTTT. Its protein product is CAISESMGRGEKLFF. The chain has TRBV10-3 and TRBJ1-4; D is perhaps TRBD1 (5 bases). The CDR3 is made up of 15 amino acids. V gave up 0 bases and J gave up 7 bases, with 12 bases separating them. From germline, CDR1 is ENHRY and CDR2 SYGVKD.

In the case of this clone: The same CDR3 can be traced to other DNA sequences in this sample. The CDR3 spells CASSGDRGSYEQYF. DNA of the CDR3: TGTGCCAGCTCAGGGGACAGGGGTTCCTACGAGCAGTACTTC. The V gene is TRBV18, the J gene TRBJ2-7; TRBD1 matches at 10 bases. There are 14 residues in the CDR3. Looked up from germline, CDR1 is KGHSH and CDR2 is LQKENI. J was trimmed by 1 base and V by 5 bases; bases with no gene match: 2.

V and J are TRBV10-3 and TRBJ2-7; tentatively, D is TRBD1 (6 bases). Trimming removed 6 bases from V and 5 bases from J, with 23 bases in between. From germline, CDR1 is ENHRY and CDR2 SYGVKD. The CDR3 has 16 residues. CDR3 sequence (DNA): TGTGCCATCAGGGATATAGGCATGGGGACACGCGACGAGCAGTACTTC. Amino acid sequence: CAIRDIGMGTRDEQYF.

This clone was detected only once. The rearrangement links TRBV5-8 to TRBJ1-4; D gene unclear. The CDR3 runs to 15 residues. CDR1 is SGHTS and CDR2 is YDEGEE in the germline V gene. Trimming left V 1 base short and J 8 bases short, with 15 bases between. The CDR3 region has the DNA TGTGCCAGCAGCTTGTATCGGGGAACGCAGGAAAAACTGTTTTTT. It translates to CASSLYRGTQEKLFF.

This clone was counted a few times. This rearrangement joins TRBV5-8 to TRBJ2-1; 8 bases are shared with TRBD2. Trimming removed 2 bases from V and 4 bases from J; junction bases left unmatched: 5. CDR3 length: 15 residues. The germline CDR1 and CDR2 sequences are SGHTS and YDEGEE. CDR3 amino acids: CASSLPGLGYNEQFF. The DNA for the CDR3 is TGTGCCAGCAGCTTACCGGGACTAGGGTACAATGAGCAGTTCTTC. The full variable domain, in which reference TRBV5-8 and TRBJ2-1 provide the parts outside the CDR3, is EAGVTQSPTHLIKTRGQQATLRCSPISGHTSVYWYQQALGLGLQFLLWYDEGEERNRGNFPPRFSGRQFPNYSSELNVNALELEDSALYLCASSLPGLGYNEQFFGPGTRLTVL.